This T cell receptor beta chain was found in a study of shared clonotypes between healthy human individuals. CDR3 length: 17 amino acids. This table comes from immunoSEQ multiplex PCR, and its TCRdb copy is limited to in-frame clones, with some not included. The sample holds roughly 1.5 million clones, roughly 98% seen once. The clonotype originates from a man aged 25-40 years in good health. Sequencing was carried out using naive CD4+ T cells sorted from blood. The subset was: CD45RA+ positively selected. The rearrangement joins TRBV21-1 to TRBJ1-5; the table's D call, TRBD1, has no DNA check behind it. TRBV21-1 constitutes a pseudogene. CDR3 coding DNA: TGTGCCAGCAGCAAAGCCCCGGACAGGGGAGGGAGTCAGCCCCAGCATTTT. It specifies CASSKAPDRGGSQPQHF.